These 20 T cell receptor beta chains originate from one sample sequenced in a study of T-cell reconstitution after alpha-beta-depleted transplantation in children. Unique molecular identifiers featured in how the TCRbeta library was prepared. TCRdb re-analysed the PCR reads in MiXCR, keeping a single row per CDR3 protein. The data contain hundreds of thousands of distinct CDR3 sequences, roughly 17% of them singletons. The starting material was PBMCs from the stem cell graft donor, obtained from the stem cell graft. These receptors came from a human donor who donated a stem cell graft to a child with acute myeloid leukemia.

In its sample, this clonotype was seen many times. This likely comes from a read error, as the CDR3 has no conserved phenylalanine or tryptophan at its end. The limits of the CDR3 on the DNA are not certain, so only TCRdb's listed CDR3 is given. V and J are TRBV7-2 and TRBJ2-1; the table assigns TRBD2, which was not confirmed against the DNA. The CDR3 extends over 12 residues, inclusive of both ends. Germline CDR1 and CDR2: SGHTA and FQGNSA. The CDR3 spells CASSLGREAPLI.

This chain connects TRBV12-3 or TRBV12-4 to TRBJ2-5; 7 bases fit TRBD1. CDR3 size: 14 residues. With 3 bases clipped from V and 4 bases from J, the junction kept 5 bases outside the gene matches. CDR3: CASSFTGDRETQYF. CDR3 nucleotide sequence: TGTGCCAGCAGTTTTACAGGGGATCGAGAGACCCAGTACTTC.

The chain has TRBV5-1 and TRBJ2-2; D unresolved. The germline V gene encodes CDR1 SGHRS and CDR2 YFSETQ. The CDR3 contains 13 residues. The V end was cut by 4 bases, the J end by 7 bases, with 11 bases between. The CDR3 region is CASSRGPSGELFF. The CDR3 DNA reads TGCGCCAGCAGCCGTGGACCTAGCGGGGAGCTGTTTTTT. Looking up the rest from reference TRBV5-1 and TRBJ2-2 gives the full variable domain: KAGVTQTPRYLIKTRGQQVTLSCSPISGHRSVSWYQQTPGQGLQFLFEYFSETQRNKGNFPGRFSGRQFSNSRSEMNVSTLELGDSALYLCASSRGPSGELFFGEGSRLTVL.

For the CDR3, the DNA is TGTGCCTGGGCCCAAGAGGGGGGATGGGGCACCGGGGAGCTGTTTTTT. Translated, it gives CAWAQEGGWGTGELFF. This rearrangement joins TRBV30 to TRBJ2-2, with D tentatively TRBD1 or TRBD2 (6 bases each). Trimming removed 5 bases at V and 4 bases at J, with 20 bases between. This CDR3 has 16 amino acids. CDR1 and CDR2 (germline): GTSNPN, SVGIG (reference sequence). Complete variable domain (other parts from reference TRBV30 and TRBJ2-2): SQTIHQWPATLVQPVGSPLSLECTVEGTSNPNLYWYRQAAGRGLQLLFYSVGIGQISSEVPQNLSASRPQDRQFILSSKKLLLSDSGFYLCAWAQEGGWGTGELFFGEGSRLTVL.

This clonotype was counted between two and nine times. The chain carries TRBV6-5 and TRBJ1-4; TRBD1 agrees at 7 bases. Germline loops: CDR1 MNHEY, CDR2 SVGAGI. This CDR3 spans 14 amino acids. Losses at the gene ends were 2 bases for V and 7 bases for J; bases not matched to a gene: 4. The CDR3 is CASSYAGGREKLFF. The CDR3 DNA reads TGTGCCAGCAGTTACGCAGGGGGGCGTGAAAAACTGTTTTTT.

This clonotype was counted a few times. The chain joins TRBV5-1 to TRBJ2-7; D is perhaps TRBD1 (5 bases). Germline CDR1 is SGHRS and CDR2 is YFSETQ. V was pared by 0 bases and J by 3 bases, with 10 bases between. This CDR3 has 14 amino acids. The CDR3, as DNA: TGCGCCAGCAGCTTGGCCCCCGACAGCTACGAGCAGTACGTC. This sequence encodes CASSLAPDSYEQYV.

The sample holds a few counts of this clonotype. The V and J genes are TRBV24-1 and TRBJ2-5; D ambiguous. Germline V gives CDR1 KGHDR, CDR2 SFDVKD. The V gene lost 3 bases and the J gene lost 5 bases, with 12 bases spanning the gap. There are 14 residues in the CDR3. The CDR3 DNA reads as TGTGCCACCAGTGATCTCTCCACCTCGGAGACCCAGTACTTC. Translation gives CATSDLSTSETQYF.

The gene calls are TRBV27 and TRBJ2-2; 9 bases are shared with TRBD1. This CDR3 is built from 16 residues. The V segment lost 5 bases and the J segment 6 bases; nucleotides outside the gene matches: 10. Germline lookup yields CDR1 MNHEY and CDR2 SMNVEV (reference sequence). The CDR3 is CASSTLQGANPGELFF. The CDR3 DNA reads TGTGCCAGCAGTACCCTACAGGGGGCGAATCCCGGGGAGCTGTTTTTT.

For this clonotype: The junction departs from germline at one end; a sequencing error may be responsible. The chain is built from TRBV20-1 and TRBJ2-6, with TRBD1 as a possible D gene (6 bases). The CDR3 runs to 16 residues. Per germline, CDR1 DFQATT and CDR2 SNEGSKA (reference sequence). For the CDR3, the DNA is TGCAGTGCTAGAGACCCAGGGGCGAAAAGGGCCAACATCCTGACTTTC. Encoded protein: CSARDPGAKRANILTF.

This clonotype was picked up many times. The gene calls are TRBV29-1 and TRBJ1-5; D possibly corresponds to TRBD1 (6 bases). The germline V gene has CDR1 SQVTM and CDR2 ANQGSEA. CDR3 length equals 13 residues. V lost 6 bases and J lost 3, with 12 bases in between. The CDR3, as DNA: TGCAGCGTAGCCGGGACAAACAATCAGCCCCAGCATTTT. This gives the protein CSVAGTNNQPQHF.

J is TRBJ1-2 and V is TRBV30; D gene uncertain. The V gene lost 0 bases and the J gene lost 8 bases, with 13 bases spanning the gap. The germline V gene has CDR1 GTSNPN and CDR2 SVGIG (reference sequence). This CDR3 spans 13 amino acids. The CDR3 spells CAWSVGPVAGYTF. In DNA form, the CDR3 reads TGTGCCTGGAGTGTAGGGCCCGTAGCAGGCTACACCTTC.

The chain joins TRBV29-1 to TRBJ2-3, with 13 bases matching TRBD2. Germline V gives CDR1 SQVTM, CDR2 ANQGSEA. The CDR3 consists of 13 residues. The trim removed 6 bases at V and 4 bases at J, leaving 1 base unmatched. In DNA, the CDR3 is TGCAGCGTCGGGACTAGCGGGGCAGATACGCAGTATTTT. Translation gives CSVGTSGADTQYF.

Concerning this clonotype: Just one base apart from a much larger clone, this may be a read error. The chain combines TRBV20-1 with TRBJ2-5, with 10 bases aligning to TRBD2. This CDR3 is 14 amino acids long. Germline assignment: CDR1 DFQATT and CDR2 SNEGSKA (reference sequence). Here the CDR3 reads CSTRAPGLAKAQYF. CDR3 in DNA: TGCAGTACTAGAGCTCCGGGACTAGCGAAGGCCCAGTACTTC.

This clonotype has a handful of counts. This sequence joins TRBV30 and TRBJ2-1, with 8 bases fitting TRBD1. CDR1 is GTSNPN and CDR2 is SVGIG in the germline V gene (reference sequence). This CDR3 contains 14 residues. Trimming removed 3 bases from V and 8 bases from J; junction bases left unmatched: 9. In DNA form, the CDR3 reads TGTGCCTGGAGCCTCACTTCAGGGGGCGATGAGCAGTTCTTC. Residues: CAWSLTSGGDEQFF.

This clonotype has ten or more counts. This sequence joins TRBV20-1 and TRBJ1-1, with D possibly being TRBD1 (6 bases). The germline V and J ends were trimmed by 3 bases and 1 base, with 12 bases remaining between them. Germline V gene lookup returns CDR1 DFQATT and CDR2 SNEGSKA (reference sequence). This CDR3 has 14 amino acids. CDR3 in amino acids: CSASRGAQNTEAFF. The DNA for the CDR3 is TGCAGTGCTAGTAGGGGGGCGCAGAACACTGAAGCTTTCTTT.

There are many counts of this clonotype. The CDR3 sequence: CASSPRDRDYEQYV. CDR3 bases: TGTGCCAGCAGCCCCCGGGACAGGGATTACGAGCAGTACGTC. The rearrangement links TRBV9 to TRBJ2-7; 9 bases match TRBD1. There are 14 residues in the CDR3. Looked up from germline, CDR1 is SGDLS and CDR2 is YYNGEE. Trimming took 4 bases from V and 4 from J; bases not matched to a gene: 6.

This chain uses TRBV9 with TRBJ2-4, with D perhaps given as TRBD1 or TRBD2 (5 bases each). Germline values: CDR1 SGDLS, CDR2 YYNGEE. Trimming removed 3 bases from V and 7 bases from J, with 14 bases in between. The CDR3 has 14 residues. The CDR3 is CASSALRDENIQYF. DNA for the CDR3: TGTGCCAGCAGCGCCCTCAGGGACGAGAACATTCAGTACTTC.

The V gene is TRBV25-1, the J gene TRBJ2-5; D not certain. The CDR3 is 11 residues long. The germline V gene encodes CDR1 MGHDK and CDR2 SYGVNS. Trimming cost V 8 bases and J 4 bases, with 8 bases left between them. Written as DNA, the CDR3 is TGTGCCAGCGGTTGGGGAGAGACCCAGTACTTC. As protein: CASGWGETQYF.

Written as DNA, the CDR3 is TGTGCCAGCCATTTCCGGGGGAACACTGAAGCTTTCTTT. Translation gives CASHFRGNTEAFF. The chain is built from TRBV21-1 and TRBJ1-1; the DNA was not used to check the table's D call, TRBD1. TRBV21-1 is flagged as a pseudogene. The CDR3 has 13 residues.

The CDR3 region is CASSLGGLHTGELFF. CDR3 nucleotide sequence: TGTGCCAGCAGTTTGGGGGGGCTCCACACCGGGGAGCTGTTTTTT. The chain recombines TRBV12-3 or TRBV12-4 with TRBJ2-2, with a tentative D call TRBD2 (7 bases). Trimming took off 3 bases at V and 3 bases at J, with 11 bases between the two ends. This CDR3 spans 15 amino acids.